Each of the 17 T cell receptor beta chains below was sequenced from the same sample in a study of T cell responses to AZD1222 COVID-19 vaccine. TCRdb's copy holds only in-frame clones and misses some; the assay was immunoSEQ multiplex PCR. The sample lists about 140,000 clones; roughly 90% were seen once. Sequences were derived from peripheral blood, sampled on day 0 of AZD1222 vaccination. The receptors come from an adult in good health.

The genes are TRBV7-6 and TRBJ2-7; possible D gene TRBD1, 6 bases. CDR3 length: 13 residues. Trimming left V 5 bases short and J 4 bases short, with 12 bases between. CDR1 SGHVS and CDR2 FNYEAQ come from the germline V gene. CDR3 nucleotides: TGTGCCAGCAGCGCTCGACAGGTGTACGAGCAGTACTTC. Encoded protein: CASSARQVYEQYF. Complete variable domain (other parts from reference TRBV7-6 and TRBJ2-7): GAGVSQSPRYKVTKRGQDVALRCDPISGHVSLYWYRQALGQGPEFLTYFNYEAQQDKSGLPNDRFSAERPEGSISTLTIQRTEQRDSAMYRCASSARQVYEQYFGPGTRLTVT.

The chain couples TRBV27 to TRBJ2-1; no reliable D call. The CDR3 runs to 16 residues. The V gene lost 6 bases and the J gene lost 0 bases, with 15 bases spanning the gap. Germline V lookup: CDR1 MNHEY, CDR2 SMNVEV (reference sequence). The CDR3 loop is CASRDSISTSYNEQFF. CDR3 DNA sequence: TGTGCCAGCAGGGATTCGATTAGCACCTCCTACAATGAGCAGTTCTTC.

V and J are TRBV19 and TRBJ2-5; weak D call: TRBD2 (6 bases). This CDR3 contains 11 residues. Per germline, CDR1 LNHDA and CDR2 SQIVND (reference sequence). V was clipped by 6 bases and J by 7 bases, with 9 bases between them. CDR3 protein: CASSLGGTQYF. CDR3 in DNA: TGTGCCAGTAGCCTGGGAGGGACCCAGTACTTC.

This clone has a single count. CDR3 sequence: CASSSRQGNQPQHF. The CDR3, as DNA: TGTGCCAGCAGTTCCCGACAGGGCAATCAGCCCCAGCATTTT. The chain uses TRBV5-5 and TRBJ1-5; tentative D call: TRBD1 (6 bases). The V gene's germline CDR1 is SGHKS and CDR2 YYEKEE (reference sequence). V lost 5 bases and J lost 2, with 11 bases in between. This CDR3 comprises 14 residues.

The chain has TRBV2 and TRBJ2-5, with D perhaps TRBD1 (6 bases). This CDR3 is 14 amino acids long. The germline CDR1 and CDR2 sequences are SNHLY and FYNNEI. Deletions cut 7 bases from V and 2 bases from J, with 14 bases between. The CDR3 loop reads CASIQSRGQETQYF. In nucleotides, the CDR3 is TGTGCCAGCATTCAAAGTAGGGGGCAAGAGACCCAGTACTTC.

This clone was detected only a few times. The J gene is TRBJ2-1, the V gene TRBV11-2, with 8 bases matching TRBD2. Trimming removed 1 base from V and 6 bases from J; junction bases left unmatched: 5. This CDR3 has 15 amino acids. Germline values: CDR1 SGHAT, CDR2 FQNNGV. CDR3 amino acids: CASSLVFTSGNEQFF. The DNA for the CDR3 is TGTGCCAGCAGCTTAGTCTTCACTAGCGGCAATGAGCAGTTCTTC.

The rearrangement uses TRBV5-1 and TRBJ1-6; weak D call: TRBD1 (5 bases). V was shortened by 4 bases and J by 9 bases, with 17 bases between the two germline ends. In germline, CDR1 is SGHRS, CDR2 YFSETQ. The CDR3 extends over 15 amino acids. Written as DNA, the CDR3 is TGCGCCAGCAGCGTAAATCAGGGTGGTGGTTCACCCCTCCACTTT. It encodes CASSVNQGGGSPLHF.

CDR3 sequence reads: CASSLGQYPYNSPLHF. For the CDR3, the DNA is TGCGCCAGCAGCTTAGGGCAGTACCCCTATAATTCACCCCTCCACTTT. The chain is built from TRBV5-1 and TRBJ1-6; D not resolved. Germline V CDR1 and CDR2: SGHRS, YFSETQ. Trimming removed 2 bases at V and 2 bases at J, with 11 bases between. The CDR3 has 16 amino acids.

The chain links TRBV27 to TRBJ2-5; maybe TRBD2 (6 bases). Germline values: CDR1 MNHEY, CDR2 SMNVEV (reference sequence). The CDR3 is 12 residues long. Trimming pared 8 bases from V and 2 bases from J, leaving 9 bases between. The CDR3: CASGRKQETQYF. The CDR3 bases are TGTGCCAGCGGGAGGAAGCAAGAGACCCAGTACTTC.

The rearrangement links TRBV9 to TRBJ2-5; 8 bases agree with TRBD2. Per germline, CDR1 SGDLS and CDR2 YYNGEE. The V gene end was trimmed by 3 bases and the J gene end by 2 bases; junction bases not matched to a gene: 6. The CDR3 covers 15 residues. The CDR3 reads CASSARGGIQETQYF. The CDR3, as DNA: TGTGCCAGCAGCGCTCGGGGGGGTATACAAGAGACCCAGTACTTC.

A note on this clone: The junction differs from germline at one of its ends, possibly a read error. The CDR3 DNA is TGTGCTAGCAGTACAGGGAACACCGGGGAGCTGTTTTTT. Its protein is CASSTGNTGELFF. The chain links TRBV7-7 to TRBJ2-2; D is possibly TRBD1 (5 bases). The V gene's germline CDR1 is SSHAT and CDR2 FNYEAQ (reference sequence). There are 13 residues in the CDR3.

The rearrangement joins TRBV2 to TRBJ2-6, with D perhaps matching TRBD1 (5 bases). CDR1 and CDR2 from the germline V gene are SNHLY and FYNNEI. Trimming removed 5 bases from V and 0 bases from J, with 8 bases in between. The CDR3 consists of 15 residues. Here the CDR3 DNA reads TGTGCCAGCAGTAAGACAGTCTCTGGGGCCAACGTCCTGACTTTC. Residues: CASSKTVSGANVLTF.

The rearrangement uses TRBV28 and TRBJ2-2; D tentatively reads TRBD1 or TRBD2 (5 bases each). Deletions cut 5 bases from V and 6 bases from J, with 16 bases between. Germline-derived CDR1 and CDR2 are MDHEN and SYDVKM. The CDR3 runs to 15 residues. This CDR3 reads CASSPASRDAGELFF. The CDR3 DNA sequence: TGTGCCAGCAGTCCCGCCTCCAGGGACGCCGGGGAGCTGTTTTTT.

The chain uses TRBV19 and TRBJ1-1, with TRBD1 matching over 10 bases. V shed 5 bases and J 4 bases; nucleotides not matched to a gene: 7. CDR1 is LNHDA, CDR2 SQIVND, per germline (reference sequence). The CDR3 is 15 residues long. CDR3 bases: TGTGCCAGTAGTGGACCGGGACAGGGGAGCACTGAAGCTTTCTTT. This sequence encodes CASSGPGQGSTEAFF.

CDR3 residues: CASSGQIRSTYEQYF. The CDR3 DNA sequence: TGTGCCAGTAGTGGACAGATCCGATCAACCTACGAGCAGTACTTC. The chain carries TRBV19 and TRBJ2-7, with a possible D match to TRBD1 (6 bases). The V end was cut by 5 bases, the J end by 2 bases, with 16 bases between. In germline, CDR1 is LNHDA, CDR2 SQIVND (reference sequence). The CDR3 runs 15 residues.

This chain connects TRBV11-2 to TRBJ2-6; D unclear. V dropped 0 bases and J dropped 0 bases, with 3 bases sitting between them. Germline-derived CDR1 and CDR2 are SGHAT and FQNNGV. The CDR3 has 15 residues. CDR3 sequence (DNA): TGTGCCAGCAGCTTAGACAGCTCTGGGGCCAACGTCCTGACTTTC. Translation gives CASSLDSSGANVLTF.

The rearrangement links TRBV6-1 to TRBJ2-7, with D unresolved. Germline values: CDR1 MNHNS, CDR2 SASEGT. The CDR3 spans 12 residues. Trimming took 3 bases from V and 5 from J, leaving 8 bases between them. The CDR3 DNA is TGTGCCAGCAGTGATAACGGGCACGAGCAGTACTTC. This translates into CASSDNGHEQYF.